Listed here are 6 T cell receptor beta chains from one sample, sequenced in a study of CXCR3-negative and CXCR3-positive naive CD8 T cells. These receptors lack a known antigen. Libraries of TRB cDNA were made by 5' RACE and carried UMIs. TCRdb re-called the 5' RACE reads; one entry per CDR3 protein, DNA not given. The sample has 90,000 to 150,000 distinct CDR3 sequences; the top ten hold around 0.38%. Findings of the study overall: A higher hydrophobicity marked the TRB CDR3s of CXCR3-positive naive cells versus CXCR3-negative naive cells.

The specimen sequenced was naive CXCR3+ CD8+ T cells from blood. Documented subset: CD45RO-CCR7+CD27+CD95- naive CD8+ T cells expressing CXCR3 (TNR3+). The receptors derive from a human donor in good health. Some clones in this sample may be carry-over from other donors' samples.

The V gene is TRBV20-1, the J gene TRBJ2-1. Per germline, CDR1 DFQATT and CDR2 SNEGSKA (reference sequence). The CDR3 has 11 residues. The CDR3 reads CSASGYNEQFF.

CDR3 region: CATLPDGWGRGTYEQYF. The J gene is TRBJ2-7, the V gene TRBV28; as DNA is missing, the TRBD2 call by TCRdb cannot be tested. Germline V gene data show CDR1 as MDHEN and CDR2 as SYDVKM. The CDR3 covers 17 residues.

The J gene is TRBJ1-5, the V gene TRBV12-3 or TRBV12-4; the D call of TRBD1 rests on TCRdb alone, since no DNA is present to check it. The CDR3 sequence is 15 residues long. The CDR3 spells CASSLAGGGNQPQHF.

This sequence joins TRBV9 and TRBJ1-1; TCRdb lists TRBD1, though no DNA is available to test this call. CDR3 size: 13 residues. From germline, CDR1 is SGDLS and CDR2 YYNGEE. CDR3 amino acids: CASSPGHGTEAFF.

The chain uses TRBV29-1 and TRBJ1-5; TCRdb indicates TRBD1, and absent DNA this call remains unverified. The germline gives CDR1 SQVTM, CDR2 ANQGSEA. The CDR3 extends over 13 amino acids. The CDR3 is CSVWTGGNQPQHF. The full variable domain, with the rest looked up from reference TRBV29-1 and TRBJ1-5, is SAVISQKPSRDICQRGTSLTIQCQVDSQVTMMFWYRQQPGQSLTLIATANQGSEATYESGFVIDKFPISRPNLTFSTLTVSNMSPEDSSIYLCSVWTGGNQPQHFGDGTRLSIL.

V gene TRBV28 combines with J gene TRBJ2-1; TCRdb selects TRBD2, and the lack of DNA leaves this call unchecked. The CDR3 has 15 residues. Germline assignment: CDR1 MDHEN and CDR2 SYDVKM. CDR3 in amino acids: CASRLAGSIGNEQFF. The entire variable domain, with the rest obtained from reference TRBV28 and TRBJ2-1, is as follows: DVKVTQSSRYLVKRTGEKVFLECVQDMDHENMFWYRQDPGLGLRLIYFSYDVKMKEKGDIPEGYSVSREKKERFSLILESASTNQTSMYLCASRLAGSIGNEQFFGPGTRLTVL.